This T cell receptor beta chain was recorded in a study of metastatic and nonmetastatic thyroid tumors. Across the study: Malignant and benign thyroid patients had repertoires compared in peripheral blood and tumor or nodule tissue. Regarding the study as a whole: Malignant thyroid tumors reportedly exceeded benign nodules significantly in TCR beta diversity, with the difference appearing in blood and tumor.

In the original analysis: In papillary thyroid cancer, a distant-metastasis classifier was built using CDR3 differences across clinicopathological groups. TCRdb recomputed clones from the PCR reads via MiXCR. TCRdb, rather than the study authors, made the V and J calls. The sample has roughly 32,000 clones, approximately 7.4% seen once. Thyroid surgery had not been preceded by any treatment in any patient. This clone was found many times. What it recognizes is unknown. Trimming cost V 5 bases and J 2 bases; bases outside gene matches: 14. Germline CDR1 reads MDHEN; CDR2 reads SYDVKM. The CDR3 runs to 19 residues.

The receptor was derived from a female donor with papillary thyroid cancer or a benign thyroid nodule (not recorded which). Some clones in this sample may be carry-over from other donors' samples. The sequenced sample consisted of blood. The chain is built from TRBV28 and TRBJ2-2, with 10 bases identical to TRBD2. The CDR3, as DNA: TGTGCCAGCAGTAGTATTCGTTCCTGGACTAGCGGAAACACCGGGGAGCTGTTTTTT. Translated: CASSSIRSWTSGNTGELFF.